This TCR beta chain was captured by sequencing in a study of identical twins. Overall study results and limits: Partly confounded zero-insertion analyses could result from invariant MAIT and iNKT cells. While abundant cord blood beta clonotypes carried fewer insertions, memory repertoires showed no such pattern.

The donors were all healthy and Caucasian. A universal primer site was added by template switching, and unique molecular identifiers were carried by the cDNA. TCRdb independently ran MiXCR on the 5' RACE reads; one entry per CDR3 protein. Of about 480,000 distinct CDR3 sequences in the sample, approximately 15% were seen once. This clonotype was counted at least ten times. The antigen is unknown. Separately, the same data were catalogued under a study of yellow fever vaccine responses in identical twins.

This clonotype originated in a woman aged 18-29 years in good health. Source material: CD4+ T cells sorted from blood.

CDR3 region: CASSQDARGPETQYF. In DNA form, the CDR3 reads TGTGCCAGCAGCCAAGATGCCAGGGGGCCGGAGACCCAGTACTTC. The V and J genes are TRBV4-2 and TRBJ2-5; 8 nucleotides line up with TRBD1. V shed 0 bases, J shed 5 bases, and the junction held 5 bases outside the gene matches. The germline V gene encodes CDR1 LGHNA and CDR2 YNFKEQ. The CDR3 loop spans 15 amino acids.